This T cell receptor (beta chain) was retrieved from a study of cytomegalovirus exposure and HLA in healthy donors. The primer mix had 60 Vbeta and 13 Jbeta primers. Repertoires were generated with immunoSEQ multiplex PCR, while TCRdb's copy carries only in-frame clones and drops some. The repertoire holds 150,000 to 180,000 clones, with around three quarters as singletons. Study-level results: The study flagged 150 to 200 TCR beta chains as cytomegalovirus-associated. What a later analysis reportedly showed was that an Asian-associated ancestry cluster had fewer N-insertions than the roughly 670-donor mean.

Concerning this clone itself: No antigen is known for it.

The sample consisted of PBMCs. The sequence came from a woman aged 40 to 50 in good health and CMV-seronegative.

The CDR3 sequence is CASRSNSRGTYEQYF. The CDR3 DNA reads as TGTGCCAGCAGGAGTAATTCCAGGGGCACCTACGAGCAGTACTTC. The rearrangement uses TRBV28 and TRBJ2-7; D may be TRBD1 (6 bases). Germline loops: CDR1 MDHEN, CDR2 SYDVKM. Trimming removed 6 bases from V and 2 bases from J, with 17 bases in between. This CDR3 is 15 amino acids long.